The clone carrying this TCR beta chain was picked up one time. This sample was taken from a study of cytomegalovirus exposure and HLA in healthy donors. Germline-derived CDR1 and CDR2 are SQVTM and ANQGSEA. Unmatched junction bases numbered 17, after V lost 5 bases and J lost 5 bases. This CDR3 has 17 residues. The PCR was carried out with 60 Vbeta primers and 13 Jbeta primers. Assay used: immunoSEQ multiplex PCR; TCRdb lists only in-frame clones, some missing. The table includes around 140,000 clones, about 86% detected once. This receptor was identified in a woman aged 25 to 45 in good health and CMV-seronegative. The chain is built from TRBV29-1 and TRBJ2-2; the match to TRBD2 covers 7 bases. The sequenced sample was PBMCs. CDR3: CSVRGQGGAGYTGELFF. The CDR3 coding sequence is TGCAGCGTTAGGGGCCAGGGAGGGGCCGGGTATACCGGGGAGCTGTTTTTT.